This record concerns one TCR beta chain sequence. CDR1 is SGHRS, CDR2 YFSETQ, per germline. This CDR3 contains 17 residues. V was shortened by 0 bases and J by 4 bases, with 14 bases between the two germline ends. This sample stems from a study of beta chain features in type 1 diabetes. Every isolated RNA sample was fully reverse transcribed, so sequencing captured expressed TCRB transcripts. Repertoires were generated with immunoSEQ multiplex PCR, while TCRdb's copy carries only in-frame clones and drops some. There are around 450,000 clones in the sample; 10% to 12% occur only once, and less than 0.06% lies in the top ten.

The chain employs TRBV5-1 and TRBJ2-6; D gene uncertain. The receptor's source is a woman aged 18-29 years in good health. Sequencing was carried out using naive CD4+ T cells from blood. The CDR3 bases are TGCGCCAGCAGCTTGGAGTTATCCGGGTCCGGGGCCAACGTCCTGACTTTC. It is translated as CASSLELSGSGANVLTF.